This T cell receptor (beta chain) comes out of a study of blood T cell repertoires in COVID-19. Germline loops: CDR1 MNHEY, CDR2 SVGAGI. V was cut by 0 bases and J by 5 bases, with 10 bases left in between. The length of the CDR3 is 14 residues. In the original analysis: Amplification of reference gene primers provided the estimated nucleated cell counts. Method: immunoSEQ multiplex PCR; TCRdb's copy keeps in-frame clones and lacks some. Clone size and V and J calls were adopted from that table, with D and trimming inferred from the DNA. The sample has fewer than 250,000 clones, approximately 91% seen once.

This receptor was taken from a middle-aged woman who had recovered from COVID-19. V and J are TRBV6-5 and TRBJ2-5; perhaps TRBD2 as D (5 bases). Sequencing used peripheral blood. CDR3 sequence reads: CASSYSNPGETQYF. Here the CDR3 DNA reads TGTGCCAGCAGTTACTCGAACCCGGGGGAGACCCAGTACTTC.